The 5 T cell receptor beta chains below all came from one sample that was sequenced in a study of Tregs in tolerant kidney transplant recipients. Libraries were prepared by immunoSEQ multiplex PCR; TCRdb keeps only in-frame clonotypes and omits some of them. Among over 70,000 clones listed, more than 85% were seen once. The nonmyeloablative bone marrow transplants came from related graft donors, with transient mixed chimerism. The specimen comprised CD4+ T cells from blood (PBMCs), sampled 24 months after the transplant. The receptors were sampled from a human patient who received a combined kidney and bone marrow transplant. The T cells may come from the graft donor.

This rearrangement joins TRBV19 to TRBJ2-5; 13 bases agree with TRBD2. The CDR3 is 15 residues long. Germline values: CDR1 LNHDA, CDR2 SQIVND (reference sequence). The V and J ends lost 7 bases and 4 bases, in that order; junction bases with no gene match: 6. The chain's CDR3 is CASTGLAGVGETQYF. For the CDR3, the DNA is TGTGCCAGTACAGGACTAGCGGGAGTAGGAGAGACCCAGTACTTC.

The chain has TRBV6-6 and TRBJ2-7; 10 nucleotides agree with TRBD1. Germline assignment: CDR1 MNHNY and CDR2 SVGAGI (reference sequence). Trimming removed 6 bases from V and 2 bases from J; junction bases left unmatched: 10. CDR3 length equals 16 residues. Here the CDR3 reads CASRRQLGQGAYEQYF. The CDR3 coding sequence is TGTGCCAGCAGACGCCAACTCGGACAGGGGGCCTACGAGCAGTACTTC.

The chain employs TRBV4-1 and TRBJ2-5; 8 nucleotides line up with TRBD2. Germline CDR1 and CDR2: MGHRA and YSYEKL. CDR3 length: 16 amino acids. Trimming removed 1 base from V and 0 bases from J; junction bases left unmatched: 4. The DNA for the CDR3 is TGCGCCAGCAGCCAAGGGCGGGGGGCCAACCAAGAGACCCAGTACTTC. Translation: CASSQGRGANQETQYF.

This clone was picked up a small number of times. The genes are TRBV4-1 and TRBJ1-2; D not certain. Between the trimmed V and J ends, which lost 0 bases and 5 bases, there was a span of 16 bases. There are 16 residues in the CDR3. From germline, CDR1 is MGHRA and CDR2 YSYEKL. DNA of the CDR3: TGCGCCAGCAGCCAAGATGGAGGGATGGGATATTATGGCTACACCTTC. Its protein product is CASSQDGGMGYYGYTF.

CDR3 coding DNA: TGTGCCAGCAGCTACAGGGGGTTGGAAAAACTGTTTTTT. As protein: CASSYRGLEKLFF. The V gene is TRBV11-3, the J gene TRBJ1-4, with 8 bases matching TRBD1. CDR3 length equals 13 residues. V lost 4 bases and J lost 8; bases outside the gene matches: 3. The germline gives CDR1 SGHNT, CDR2 YENEEA.